This T cell receptor beta chain was sequenced during a study of cytomegalovirus exposure and HLA in healthy donors (dated 2017 in TCRdb). For the wider study: An earlier analysis of 587 of the donors reported over 250 Gb of sequence data and 117 million unique TCR beta sequences obtained from around 190 million T cells. An early release covering over 500 HLA-typed donors comprised about 300 gigabases of sequencing data and tens of millions of unique TCR sequences. The genetic ancestry cluster associated with self-reported Caucasian donors included about 84% of the 398 genotyped donors. The study was designed to test whether signatures of past pathogen exposure could be identified by cataloging public T cell receptors. The T cell repertoires of about 700 subjects were profiled by immunosequencing and related to cytomegalovirus serostatus. A separate validation cohort of 100 to 150 different subjects was used in addition to the roughly 720-subject first cohort. To predict cytomegalovirus infection status, the study combined high-throughput TCR immunosequencing, statistical association of individual TCRs with disease status, and machine learning. To study patterns of TCR occurrence, a later analysis re-analyzed previously published TCR beta repertoires from 666 donors and added high-resolution HLA genotyping. Rather than using new phenotypic data, the later analysis identified candidate immune exposures from TCR beta sequences and from how often those sequences occurred across donors. To decide whether each TCR beta V gene segment behaved as functional or pseudogenic, an earlier analysis of 587 of the donors relied on high-throughput TCR beta sequencing. Alongside the repertoire data, information on donor age, sex, ethnicity and CMV serostatus was compiled. Genome-wide SNP genotypes for about 55% of the roughly 670 donors were used in a later genetic analysis, which treated that subset as a discovery cohort. All discovery cohort repertoires had been generated on a single sequencing platform. HLA typing included class I and class II loci at four-digit resolution. The number of donors typed differed by locus, with roughly 620-640 for A, B, C, DRB1 and DQB1, around 520 for DQA1, under 610 for DPA1, and about 450 for DPB1. Four to six DR-DQ haplotypes were handled as single units for association and clustering, since linkage in the cohort was strong. Among under 450 genotyped donors of the cohort, an average of around 240,000 unique TCR beta nucleotide sequences were sequenced per donor, 15% to 20% of them non-productive.

General study outcomes and caveats: Correlated functional status among segregating V segments might be attributable to linkage disequilibrium, but an unknown experimental factor could not be ruled out. The authors suggested that the approach could potentially be generalized to other disease states and immunological phenotypes. Assigning TCR associations to individual alleles was difficult when HLA alleles, especially DR and DQ, strongly co-occurred. According to a later genetic analysis, donors in an Asian-associated ancestry cluster had fewer N-insertions in productive TCRs than the roughly 700-donor mean. Across donors, most TCR sequences were observed very rarely, whereas some public TCRs were present in many individuals. In a later genetic analysis, a missense DCLRE1C variant was associated with V-gene and J-gene trimming of TCR beta chains, and the association was replicated in an independent cohort. A later analysis associated about 17,000 TCR beta sequences with specific HLA alleles at a false discovery rate of 0.05. CMV serostatus was the only immune exposure information available for the cohort. A group of highly shared sequence variants was considered likely to be a technical artifact of the sequencing pipeline. A few of the identified cytomegalovirus-associated TCR beta chains were confirmed in vitro to be specific for cytomegalovirus antigens. Some IMGT-functional V segments, including TRBV6-2 and TRBV6-3, could not be distinguished by the 87-base-pair reads and were therefore excluded. An earlier analysis of approximately 590 of the donors showed that most TCR beta V segments appeared in productive rearrangements either about 90% or about 30% of the time, which broadly matched IMGT annotations. A total of fewer than 200 TCR beta chains were listed by the study as associated with cytomegalovirus. This cohort had only TCR beta chains sequenced, and the lack of alpha or paired-chain data limited which features could be detected. In both the original and validation cohorts, the classifier was reported to diagnose cytomegalovirus status with high specificity and sensitivity. In a later analysis, HLA-associated TCR beta chains showed more clonal expansion and lower generation probabilities than non-associated chains that were equally common. Because counts were too low, seventeen rarely observed V segments, including chromosome 9 orphons, were left out of the earlier analysis of 587 of the donors. Presence/absence analyses assumed roughly uniform sequencing depth across donors, an assumption that may not hold. A further reported finding was that TCR beta sequences accurately predicted the HLA-A and HLA-B alleles for most subjects in the first cohort. A later analysis reported that several top co-occurrence clusters appeared linked to parvovirus B19, influenza, CMV and Epstein-Barr virus. A later analysis found that TCR association rates varied across HLA loci, with DRB1 alleles showing the most associated TCRs and HLA-C alleles the fewest. In a later analysis, most CMV-associated TCR beta chains were found to appear HLA-restricted, with HLA associations seemingly driven largely by CMV exposure. HLA typing was unavailable for some donors at each locus, so association tests used only the typed subset.

Note on this clone: The antigen it binds to is not known. No base-level quality is on record; no much larger clone is a single base apart.

The cohort consisted of 600 or so healthy bone marrow donors. Cohort members were all nominally healthy when sampled, although unrecorded immune exposures were likely present. The donor was CMV seropositive and belonged to the group of more than 250 seropositive cohort members. Each donor provided a peripheral blood sample, and peripheral blood mononuclear cells were used for TCR beta sequencing. The Qiagen DNeasy Blood Extraction Kit was used to extract genomic DNA from the blood cell samples. Libraries were prepared through the immunoSEQ multiplex PCR assay. The multiplex PCR relied on a mix of 60 forward primers for TCR Vbeta segments and 13 reverse primers for TCR Jbeta segments. Amplification of the CDR3 region of rearranged TCR beta genes was performed with a multiplex PCR assay on genomic DNA. Amplified TCR beta libraries were sequenced as 87-base-pair reads on the Illumina HiSeq System. The source study handled its data this way. A later analysis counted tens of millions of unique TCR beta chains across the 690 or so repertoires, and roughly 9.9 million of these chains were shared by at least two donors. A nearest-neighbor algorithm error-corrected the raw reads and collapsed the reads into unique sequences, merging closely related sequences to remove PCR and sequencing errors. To assign V, D and J gene segments, CDR3 sequences were aligned to IMGT reference sequences. Each retained sequence needed at least a six-nucleotide match to both a V gene segment and a J gene segment. A rearrangement was called productive if the CDR3 had no stop codons and remained in frame with V and J, and every other rearrangement was called non-productive. Following IMGT convention, CDR3 was defined as the stretch from the second conserved V-encoded cysteine to the conserved J-encoded phenylalanine. In an earlier analysis of around 540 of the donors, sequences lacking an unambiguous match to a single V gene segment were excluded. In an earlier analysis of 587 of the donors, a V segment was called functional when productive rearrangements were above 56.7%, and segregating when the standard deviation between donors exceeded 5%. A statistical classification framework was built to diagnose cytomegalovirus status from the catalog of TCR beta chain sequences. In a later analysis, TCR nucleotide sequences were compared against IMGT/GENE-DB human TR gene sequences so that V and J genes could be assigned. Using the TCRdist pipeline, a later analysis assigned CDR3 sequences along with most-parsimonious VDJ recombination scenarios. In a later analysis, every TCR beta chain was defined by the combination of its CDR3 amino acid sequence and its V-gene family, and reads without a unique V-gene family were dropped. To address suspected cross-contamination and a sequencing artifact, a later analysis removed approximately 590 highly shared, low-generation-probability nucleotide sequences. For each public chain, a later analysis derived a clonal expansion index from normalized ranks of inferred template counts within each repertoire. In a later analysis, generation probabilities were computed using a VDJ recombination model fitted to out-of-frame rearrangements, and the results were checked against IGoR. In a later analysis, TCR-TCR, TCR-HLA and TCR-CMV co-occurrence was scored with hypergeometric tests, and a repertoire-size bias correction was applied to TCR pairs. A later analysis estimated false discovery rates by permuting HLA or CMV assignments 20 times. A later analysis grouped co-occurring TCRs with DBSCAN, adding TCRdist sequence similarity when clustering within HLA-allele-positive subsets. For co-occurrence clustering, repertoires with fewer than 30,000 or more than 120,000 public chains were excluded, along with about five repertoires with anomalous nucleotide sharing. Drawn from immuneACCESS, this table holds only the in-frame rearrangements with V and J called that TCRdb kept. Clones are partly lost; checked studies trace under half to an unresolved V gene and leave the rest unexplained. V, J and clone size are those of that table, while D and trimming were read from the DNA. The sample data list approximately 100,000 clones, and roughly 10% of these were observed just once. Around 5% of the sample is taken by the ten largest.

The V and J ends are trimmed by 9 bases and 10 bases, leaving 11 bases between them. Inclusive of the bounding cysteine and phenylalanine, the CDR3 is 10 residues long. Solely the CDR3 DNA is kept, with 30 bases framed from the first base. Reading the germline V gene gives CDR1 MDHEN and CDR2 SYDVKM. This sequence was found in a middle-aged man in good health and CMV-seropositive. Sequencing used PBMCs. The sequence joins TRBV28 to TRBJ2-3, and perhaps TRBD1 as D gene, on 6 matching bases. The nucleotides are TGTGCCAGACCGGGACATTCGCAGTATTTT. Its coded protein is CARPGHSQYF.